The entry that follows covers one TCR beta chain sequence. Losses at the gene ends were 4 bases for V and 7 bases for J; bases not matched to a gene: 4. The CDR3 sequence is 14 residues long. From germline, CDR1 is LGHNA and CDR2 YSLEER. Researchers ran the PCR with 60 Vbeta and 13 Jbeta primers. Profiled with immunoSEQ multiplex PCR; TCRdb holds only in-frame clones, not every one. The repertoire has more than 95,000 clones, 15% of them found once; the top ten carry roughly 0.79%. The data stem from a study of cytomegalovirus exposure and HLA in healthy donors. Sequenced material: PBMCs. This receptor was obtained from a female donor in good health and CMV-seronegative. The V and J genes are TRBV4-3 and TRBJ2-3, with 11 nucleotides matching TRBD2. The CDR3, as DNA: TGCGCCAGCAGCCTAACTAGCGGGGGAAATACGCAGTATTTT. Amino acid sequence: CASSLTSGGNTQYF.